The 32 T cell receptor beta chains below were found in one sample sequenced in a study of T cell clonality in common variable immunodeficiency. Assay used: immunoSEQ multiplex PCR; TCRdb lists only in-frame clones, some missing. The repertoire shows approximately 44,000 clones, none seen only once; the top ten take 2.5% to 3%. The sample comprised peripheral blood mononuclear cells. The receptor set was obtained from a person aged 18-70 years in good health.

In its sample, this clone was seen many times. The sequence runs out 3 residues before the end of the CDR3; the remainder is reconstructed from the germline J gene. V and J are TRBV18 and TRBJ2-7, with 8 bases that match TRBD1. Germline assignment: CDR1 KGHSH and CDR2 LQKENI. The junction had 5 bases not matched to a gene; V was cut back by 3 bases and J by 4 bases. This CDR3 is 14 amino acids long. The CDR3 loop is CASSPSRTGYEQYF. Incomplete CDR3 DNA: TGTGCCAGCTCACCGAGTCGGACAGGGTACGAG.

This clone has at least ten counts. The read finishes 3 residues shy of the CDR3 end, and the germline J gene is used to complete it. The gene calls are TRBV5-6 and TRBJ2-7; D remains unclear. The ends were cut back, 0 bases at V and 2 bases at J, with 3 bases in the middle. CDR3 length: 12 residues. In germline, CDR1 is SGHDT, CDR2 YYEEEE. The covered CDR3 bases are TGTGCCAGCAGCTTGGTTACCTACGAG. Its protein is CASSLVTYE. The entire CDR3 sequence reads CASSLVTYEQYF.

This clone was seen at least ten times. The read falls 3 residues short of the CDR3 end, and the missing part is taken from the germline J gene. The V gene is TRBV9, the J gene TRBJ2-1, with 8 bases identical to TRBD2. The V gene's germline CDR1 is SGDLS and CDR2 YYNGEE. The CDR3 sequence is 14 residues long. The ends lost 3 bases at V and 9 bases at J; junction bases unmatched: 8. The part of the CDR3 DNA that was read is TGTGCCAGCAGCGCCAGCGGGGGAGGCAGTGAG. Amino acids: CASSASGGGSE. The whole CDR3 sequence is CASSASGGGSEQFF.

This clone was counted ten times or more. The read terminates 3 residues ahead of where the CDR3 ends, so the germline J gene completes it. The V call is TRBV7-8, the J call TRBJ2-5, with TRBD2 matching over 12 bases. The CDR3 sequence is 15 residues long. Looked up from germline, CDR1 is SGHVS and CDR2 is FQNEAQ. Trimming removed 5 bases from V and 2 bases from J; junction bases left unmatched: 3. CDR3 sequence reads: CASSRGLAGQETQYF. CDR3 DNA (partial): TGTGCCAGCAGCCGGGGACTAGCGGGTCAAGAGACC. Using reference TRBV7-8 and TRBJ2-5 for the parts outside the CDR3, the full variable domain is GAGVSQSPRYKVAKRGQDVALRCDPISGHVSLFWYQQALGQGPEFLTYFQNEAQLDKSGLPSDRFFAERPEGSVSTLKIQRTQQEDSAVYLCASSRGLAGQETQYFGPGTRLLVL.

This clone was seen at least ten times. The CDR3 is cut off 3 residues early in the read; its end comes from the germline J gene. The V call is TRBV19, the J call TRBJ2-3; TRBD2 agrees at 12 bases. V shed 6 bases and J 5 bases; nucleotides not matched to a gene: 9. Germline CDR1 LNHDA, CDR2 SQIVND (reference sequence). The CDR3 spans 16 residues. The CDR3 sequence is CASRNTSGGPRDTQYF. The sequenced part of the CDR3 DNA is TGTGCCAGTAGGAATACTAGCGGGGGGCCCAGAGATACG.

This clone was seen at least ten times. The CDR3 end lies 3 residues beyond the end of the read and is filled in from the germline J gene. This chain uses TRBV18 with TRBJ2-3; D is unclear. This CDR3 has 14 amino acids. V lost 2 bases, J lost 3 bases, and 9 bases lay in between. Germline V gene lookup returns CDR1 KGHSH and CDR2 LQKENI. CDR3 DNA, as far as it was read: TGTGCCAGCTCACCATCTCAAGCGACAGATACG. It encodes CASSPSQATDT. The CDR3 in its entirety is CASSPSQATDTQYF.

This clone was recorded many times. The read ends 3 residues shy of where the CDR3 ends; the end is completed using the germline J gene. The chain couples TRBV5-6 to TRBJ2-1, with 12 bases aligning to TRBD2. The CDR3 is 15 residues long. With V trimmed by 4 bases and J by 6 bases, 5 bases remained unmatched. CDR1 is SGHDT and CDR2 is YYEEEE in the germline V gene. The CDR3 region is CASSASGRAANEQFF. Partial CDR3 DNA: TGTGCCAGCAGCGCTAGCGGGAGGGCCGCCAATGAG.

CDR3 DNA, as far as it was read: TGTGCCAGCAGTCCCGGGACAGATGGGGCCAACGTC. Residues: CASSPGTDGANV. The whole CDR3 reads CASSPGTDGANVLTF. The rearrangement links TRBV6-9 to TRBJ2-6; 7 nucleotides align to TRBD1. The read gets to within 3 residues of the CDR3 end, and the germline J gene fills in the rest. The germline V gene has CDR1 MNHGY and CDR2 SVAAGI. V trimming: 5 bases; J trimming: 3 bases; junction bases outside the gene matches: 4. This CDR3 has 15 amino acids.

This clone was seen many times. Read sequence stops 3 residues before the CDR3 end, and the germline J gene provides the missing end. V is TRBV19 and J is TRBJ2-5, with D perhaps TRBD1 (6 bases). The V gene's germline CDR1 is LNHDA and CDR2 SQIVND (reference sequence). The V end lost 4 bases, the J end lost 0 bases, and 15 bases lay between the germline ends. This CDR3 region has 16 residues. The CDR3 reads CASSKLGAGDQETQYF. The covered CDR3 bases are TGTGCCAGTAGTAAACTCGGGGCAGGGGACCAAGAGACC.

Of note for this clone: The CDR3 end is not reached by the read, which stops 3 residues before it; the germline J gene fills it in. The V and J genes are TRBV19 and TRBJ1-4, with D tentatively TRBD1 (6 bases). Trimming left V 3 bases short and J 6 bases short, with 23 bases between. The CDR3 is 18 amino acids. Germline lookup yields CDR1 LNHDA and CDR2 SQIVND (reference sequence). This CDR3 is CASSMFYRDMGGDEKLFF. The DNA read from the CDR3 is TGTGCCAGTAGTATGTTCTACCGGGACATGGGAGGGGATGAAAAA.

Turning to this clone: With the read ending 3 residues before the CDR3 end, the germline J gene is used to fill in that end. V usage is TRBV20-1 and J usage is TRBJ1-1; possibly TRBD1 for D (6 bases). The CDR3 sequence is 15 residues long. V shed 2 bases and J shed 1 base, with 14 bases lying between them. Looked up from germline, CDR1 is DFQATT and CDR2 is SNEGSKA (reference sequence). The CDR3 sequence: CSARWTGQTNTEAFF. CDR3 DNA, as far as it was read: TGCAGTGCTAGATGGACCGGACAGACGAACACTGAA.

This clone occurred many times. The read gets to within 3 residues of the CDR3 end, and the germline J gene fills in the rest. The chain couples TRBV7-8 to TRBJ2-2, with TRBD2 matching 7 bases. The junction had 12 bases not matched to a gene; V was cut back by 7 bases and J by 4 bases. Germline V lookup: CDR1 SGHVS, CDR2 FQNEAQ. This CDR3 comprises 16 residues. CDR3 loop: CASIARRGERTGELFF. The sequenced part of the CDR3 DNA is TGTGCCAGCATCGCGAGACGGGGGGAGCGCACCGGGGAG.

This clone was detected many times. Read coverage stops 3 residues before the CDR3 terminus; the germline J gene supplies the remainder. The rearrangement joins TRBV27 to TRBJ2-7; D ambiguous. CDR1 and CDR2 (germline): MNHEY, SMNVEV (reference sequence). Trimming took off 5 bases at V and 3 bases at J, with 14 bases between the two ends. CDR3 length: 14 amino acids. CDR3: CASSPSGFIYEQYF. Partial CDR3 DNA: TGTGCCAGCAGTCCCTCGGGTTTCATCTACGAG.

This clone was seen at least ten times. This CDR3 is CASSLGPPPDTQYF. The CDR3 bases that were read are TGTGCCAGCAGCTTGGGGCCCCCCCCAGATACG. The V gene is TRBV5-5, the J gene TRBJ2-3; D not resolved. The read gets to within 3 residues of the CDR3 end, and the germline J gene fills in the rest. CDR1 SGHKS and CDR2 YYEKEE come from the germline V gene (reference sequence). The CDR3 is 14 amino acids. V lost 0 bases to trimming and J lost 4 bases, with 9 bases between them.

This clone was detected many times. The missing CDR3 end, 3 residues past where the read stops, is filled in from the germline J gene. The chain joins TRBV6-1 to TRBJ1-1; TRBD1 matches at 8 bases. The CDR3 is made up of 18 amino acids. Germline V lookup: CDR1 MNHNS, CDR2 SASEGT. J was trimmed by 1 base and V by 0 bases; bases with no gene match: 10. The CDR3 DNA, read in part, is TGTGCCAGCAGTGAAGCGGGGTATTGGACAGGGCAGAACACTGAA. This codes for CASSEAGYWTGQNTE. Given in full, the CDR3 is CASSEAGYWTGQNTEAFF.

This clone showed up many times. The CDR3 DNA, read in part, is TGTGCCAGCAGTGAATTTGCGGGTTTGATCTACGAG. Residues: CASSEFAGLIYE. The entire CDR3 protein is CASSEFAGLIYEQYF. The J gene is TRBJ2-7, the V gene TRBV6-1; D might be TRBD2 (5 bases). From the germline J gene comes the end of the CDR3, since the read stops 3 residues before it. The CDR3 loop spans 15 amino acids. The germline V and J ends were trimmed by 2 bases and 3 bases, with 14 bases remaining between them. Germline values: CDR1 MNHNS, CDR2 SASEGT.

This clone came up many times. The read falls 3 residues short of the CDR3 end, and the missing part is taken from the germline J gene. This chain joins TRBV4-1 and TRBJ1-5, with 9 nucleotides matching TRBD1. The length of the CDR3 is 16 residues. Trimming cost V 1 base and J 6 bases; bases outside gene matches: 7. CDR1 and CDR2 from the germline V gene are MGHRA and YSYEKL. CDR3 DNA (partial): TGCGCCAGCAGCCAAGCATCCGGGACAGGGTCTCAGCCC. This codes for CASSQASGTGSQP. The entire CDR3 is CASSQASGTGSQPQHF.

Ten or more counts support this clone. The sequence runs out 3 residues before the end of the CDR3; the remainder is reconstructed from the germline J gene. V is TRBV5-1 and J is TRBJ2-1; D is undetermined. There are 18 residues in the CDR3. The germline CDR1 and CDR2 sequences are SGHRS and YFSETQ. V was pared by 0 bases and J by 1 base, with 17 bases between. This chain's CDR3 is CASSLGKGGQRSYNEQFF. CDR3 bases read: TGCGCCAGCAGCTTGGGAAAAGGCGGCCAGAGATCCTACAATGAG.

This clone was detected ten times or more. The sequence runs out 3 residues before the end of the CDR3; the remainder is reconstructed from the germline J gene. J is TRBJ2-5 and V is TRBV19, with 9 bases fitting TRBD2. Losses at the gene ends were 10 bases for V and 5 bases for J; bases not matched to a gene: 8. Germline CDR1 is LNHDA and CDR2 is SQIVND (reference sequence). This CDR3 has 13 residues. CDR3 in amino acids: CAIARGGGETQYF. The sequenced CDR3 bases are TGTGCCATCGCGCGGGGGGGCGGTGAGACC.

This clone has a count of ten or more. The CDR3 end falls 3 residues outside the read, so it is completed with the germline J gene. The chain has TRBV7-8 and TRBJ1-2, with 9 nucleotides matching TRBD1. V lost 5 bases, J lost 1 base, and 2 bases stayed unmatched. The CDR3 has 14 residues. Looked up from germline, CDR1 is SGHVS and CDR2 is FQNEAQ. Incomplete CDR3 DNA: TGTGCCAGCAGCGACAGGGGGAATAACTATGGC. The encoded protein is CASSDRGNNYG. The whole CDR3 protein reads CASSDRGNNYGYTF.

This clone was detected ten times or more. The CDR3 end falls 3 residues outside the read, so it is completed with the germline J gene. This rearrangement joins TRBV20-1 to TRBJ2-7; unclear D gene. The CDR3 has 11 residues. Deletions cut 6 bases from V and 4 bases from J, with 10 bases between. Germline CDR1 DFQATT, CDR2 SNEGSKA (reference sequence). The CDR3 loop reads CSAATWYEQYF. CDR3 DNA (partial): TGCAGTGCCGCTACTTGGTACGAG.

Only a few counts were recorded for this clone. The CDR3 end is not reached by the read, which stops 3 residues before it; the germline J gene fills it in. V is TRBV7-9 and J is TRBJ2-1; tentative D call: TRBD1 (5 bases). The V gene lost 4 bases and the J gene lost 4 bases, with 8 bases spanning the gap. The CDR3 is made up of 13 amino acids. Germline CDR1 SEHNR, CDR2 FQNEAQ (reference sequence). The CDR3 protein is CASSSTDYNEQFF. The CDR3 bases that were read are TGTGCCAGCAGCTCGACAGATTACAATGAG.

A note on this clone: With the read ending 3 residues before the CDR3 end, the germline J gene is used to fill in that end. The V and J genes are TRBV7-3 and TRBJ2-1, with TRBD2 matching over 9 bases. The length of the CDR3 is 15 residues. V was pared by 5 bases and J by 7 bases, with 9 bases of the junction left unmatched. The germline CDR1 and CDR2 sequences are SGHTA and FQGTGA. This chain's CDR3 is CASSQTSGEFNEQFF. The covered CDR3 bases are TGTGCCAGCAGCCAGACTAGCGGCGAGTTTAATGAG.

This clone was observed at least ten times. The read ends 3 residues shy of where the CDR3 ends; the end is completed using the germline J gene. The gene calls are TRBV30 and TRBJ1-1, with 7 positions matching TRBD1. Per the germline V gene, CDR1 is GTSNPN and CDR2 is SVGIG (reference sequence). Germline trimming cut 1 base from V and 7 bases from J; bases unmatched to any gene: 6. The CDR3 runs to 13 residues. Partial CDR3 DNA: TGTGCCTGGAGTGGACAGGGAATTGGTGAA. The encoded protein is CAWSGQGIGE. The whole CDR3 reads CAWSGQGIGEAFF.

This clone appeared many times. The observed sequence ends 3 residues before the CDR3 terminus, with the missing tail filled in from the germline J gene. This chain connects TRBV7-9 to TRBJ1-2, with a tentative D call TRBD1 (6 bases). The germline gives CDR1 SEHNR, CDR2 FQNEAQ (reference sequence). This CDR3 is built from 12 residues. The CDR3 loop is CASSSTGNGYTF. CDR3 DNA, as far as it was read: TGTGCCAGCAGCTCAACAGGGAACGGC.

The covered CDR3 bases are TGTGCCAGCAGCTTAGGCTCGGGAGATACG. This translates into CASSLGSGDT. The entire CDR3 sequence reads CASSLGSGDTQYF. This chain joins TRBV11-2 and TRBJ2-3; the D is unclear. Read data end 3 residues before the CDR3 end; the end is taken from the germline J gene. Trimming stripped 1 base from V and 5 bases from J, with 7 bases between. The CDR3 sequence is 13 residues long. The germline CDR1 and CDR2 sequences are SGHAT and FQNNGV.

This clone was detected ten times or more. The CDR3 end is not reached by the read, which stops 3 residues before it; the germline J gene fills it in. V is TRBV20-1 and J is TRBJ2-1; TRBD2 might be the D (6 bases). CDR3 length equals 16 residues. Germline V gives CDR1 DFQATT, CDR2 SNEGSKA (reference sequence). Trimming shortened V by 0 bases and J by 0 bases, and 12 bases separated the two germline ends. The CDR3 loop is CSARDRGVSSYNEQFF. The DNA read from the CDR3 is TGCAGTGCTAGAGACCGCGGGGTAAGCTCCTACAATGAG.

The sample holds many counts of this clone. The CDR3 is CSARDWTSGNYEQYF. The covered CDR3 bases are TGCAGTGCTAGAGATTGGACTAGCGGGAACTACGAG. V usage is TRBV20-1 and J usage is TRBJ2-7; 12 bases map to TRBD2. The CDR3 goes on 3 residues after the read ends, and that part is filled in from the germline J gene. The CDR3 has 15 residues. Per the germline V gene, CDR1 is DFQATT and CDR2 is SNEGSKA (reference sequence). The V and J ends lost 0 bases and 3 bases, in that order; junction bases with no gene match: 3.

In this sample, this clone turned up many times. The CDR3 extends 3 residues past the end of the read, so its final part is completed from the germline J gene. The rearrangement joins TRBV30 to TRBJ2-5; D remains unclear. V was pared by 2 bases and J by 0 bases, with 7 bases between. Germline lookup yields CDR1 GTSNPN and CDR2 SVGIG (reference sequence). The CDR3 has 13 amino acids. This CDR3 is CAWSRAYQETQYF. The CDR3 bases that were read are TGTGCCTGGAGTAGGGCGTACCAAGAGACC.

At least ten counts were recorded for this clone. Read coverage stops 3 residues before the CDR3 terminus; the germline J gene supplies the remainder. The identical CDR3 is also encoded by other nucleotide sequences in the sample. The chain combines TRBV7-8 with TRBJ2-1, with 11 bases that match TRBD2. The CDR3 sequence is 15 residues long. Losses at the gene ends were 1 base for V and 4 bases for J; bases not matched to a gene: 0. Germline V gene lookup returns CDR1 SGHVS and CDR2 FQNEAQ. The CDR3 is CASSLGLAGYNEQFF. The DNA read from the CDR3 is TGTGCCAGCAGCTTAGGACTAGCGGGGTACAATGAG.

This clone was found many times. The CDR3 end falls 3 residues outside the read, so it is completed with the germline J gene. The chain is built from TRBV6-1 and TRBJ1-4, with unresolved D. Germline CDR1 is MNHNS and CDR2 is SASEGT. V was cut by 2 bases and J by 3 bases, with 13 bases left in between. This CDR3 has 16 residues. The covered CDR3 bases are TGTGCCAGCAGTGAAATCCTACATGCGGCTAATGAAAAA. Translation: CASSEILHAANEK. The CDR3 as a whole reads CASSEILHAANEKLFF.

This clone occurred many times. The read ends 3 residues before the CDR3 terminus; that terminus is restored from the germline J gene. The genes are TRBV7-6 and TRBJ2-2, with 8 nucleotides matching TRBD2. CDR3 length equals 15 residues. V shed 3 bases and J 1 base; nucleotides not matched to a gene: 1. CDR1 and CDR2 from the germline V gene are SGHVS and FNYEAQ. CDR3 loop: CASSFLAGNTGELFF. CDR3 DNA (partial): TGTGCCAGCAGCTTCCTAGCGGGGAACACCGGGGAG.